Sequencing of this TCR beta chain was carried out in a study of T cell responses to AZD1222 COVID-19 vaccine. The table came from immunoSEQ multiplex PCR; TCRdb's copy has only in-frame clones and leaves some out. The profile shows 50,000 to 65,000 clones, around 92% of them singletons. The clonotype originates from an adult who received the AZD1222 COVID-19 vaccine. Sequences were derived from peripheral blood, sampled 28 days after the second AZD1222 dose.

CDR3 sequence: CASSQDRARDGGYTF. The CDR3 coding sequence is TGCGCCAGCAGCCAAGATCGAGCCAGGGATGGTGGCTACACCTTC. The chain employs TRBV4-3 and TRBJ1-2, with a weak D call TRBD1 (5 bases). This CDR3 is 15 amino acids long. V was pared by 0 bases and J by 7 bases, with 15 bases between. CDR1 LGHNA and CDR2 YSLEER come from the germline V gene.